This T cell receptor (beta chain) appears in the sequencing data of a study of blood T cells in healthy people across ages. The V end lost 7 bases, the J end lost 5 bases, and 26 bases lay between the germline ends. Germline V gene lookup returns CDR1 MGHRA and CDR2 YSYEKL. The CDR3 is made up of 18 amino acids. A J-beta primer mix and a sample-barcoded 5' primer were used in a second PCR of roughly 7 to 12 cycles. TCRdb independently ran MiXCR on the 5' RACE reads; one entry per CDR3 protein. The sample contains some 1.8 million distinct CDR3 sequences, about 39% of which appear only once. The receptor's source is a human donor in good health. Sample: blood. J is TRBJ2-2 and V is TRBV4-1; possible D gene TRBD1, 6 bases. CDR3 loop: CASTPRELGALITGELFF. The CDR3 DNA sequence: TGCGCCAGCACCCCAAGAGAACTGGGGGCCCTAATAACCGGGGAGCTGTTTTTT.